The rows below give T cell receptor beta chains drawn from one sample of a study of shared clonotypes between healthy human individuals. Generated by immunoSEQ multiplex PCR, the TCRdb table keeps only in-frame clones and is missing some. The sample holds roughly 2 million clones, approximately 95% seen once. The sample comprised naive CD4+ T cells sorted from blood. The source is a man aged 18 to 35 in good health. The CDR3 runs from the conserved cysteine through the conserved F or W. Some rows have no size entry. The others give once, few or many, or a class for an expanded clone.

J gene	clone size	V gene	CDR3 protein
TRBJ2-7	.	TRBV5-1	CASSPNLGTGSYEQYF
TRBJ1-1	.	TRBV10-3	CAISDSQGRTEAFF
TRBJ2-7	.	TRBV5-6	CASSDRGSPLVGEQYF
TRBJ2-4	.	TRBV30	CAWSVGGSKNIQYF
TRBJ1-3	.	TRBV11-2	CASRGTPVITIYF
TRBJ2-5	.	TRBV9	CASSVGTSGTVETQYF
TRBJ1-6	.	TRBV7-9	CASSLDFLSPLHF
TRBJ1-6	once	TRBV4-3	CASSQETGFGSPLHF
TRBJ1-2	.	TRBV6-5	CASSLDRVNYGYTF
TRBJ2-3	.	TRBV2	CASTLRREVDTQYF
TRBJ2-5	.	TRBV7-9	CASTRTPQETQYF
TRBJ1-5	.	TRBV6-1	CASSEVAMGNQPQHF
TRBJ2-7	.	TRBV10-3	CGTGLEPSYEQYF
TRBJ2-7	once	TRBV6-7	CASSYRTGREGPLAYEQYF
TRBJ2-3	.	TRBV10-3	CAISEPRGGPDTQYF
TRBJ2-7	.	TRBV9	CASSATGLEQYF
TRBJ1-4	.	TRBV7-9	CASSFEGRISNEKLFF
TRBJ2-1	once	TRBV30	CAWSHGQGARDEQFF
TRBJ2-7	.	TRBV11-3	CASSRQGRSYEQYF
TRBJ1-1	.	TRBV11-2	CASSSSGSGPHSQNTEAFF
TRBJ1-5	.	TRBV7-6	CASSLGPHQPQHF
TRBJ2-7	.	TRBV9	CASSVLGDSSYEQYF
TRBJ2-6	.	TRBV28	CASSPSAGANVLTF
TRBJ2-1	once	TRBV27	CASTTYTQTVRTNEQFF
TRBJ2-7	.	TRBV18	CASSPRDRVTYEQYF
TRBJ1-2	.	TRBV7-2	CASSSYRDPYGYTF
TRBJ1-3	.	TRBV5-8	CASITTGNTIYF
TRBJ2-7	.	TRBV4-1	CASSRSTGTEEYF
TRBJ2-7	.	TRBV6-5	CASSYARGSSYEQYF
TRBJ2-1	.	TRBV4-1	CASSRIVLNEQFF
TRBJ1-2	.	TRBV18	CASSPQGRQRYGYTF
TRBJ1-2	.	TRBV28	CASSTHSGTGANKGYTF
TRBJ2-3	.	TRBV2	CASRTGDSSTDTQYF
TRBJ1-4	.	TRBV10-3	CAISLTANEKLFF
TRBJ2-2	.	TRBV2	CASSVSGGPTGELFF
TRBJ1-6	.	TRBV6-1	CASSERGTGSSYNSPLHF
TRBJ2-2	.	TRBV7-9	CASIQGDPRVTGELFF
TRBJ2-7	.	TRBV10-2	CASQTGMGSYEQYF
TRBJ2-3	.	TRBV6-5	CASKSRIASTDTQYF
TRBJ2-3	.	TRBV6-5	CASSYPGTDTQYF
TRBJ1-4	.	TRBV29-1	CSVASTGDKLFF
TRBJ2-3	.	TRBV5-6	CASSLGQAITDTQYF
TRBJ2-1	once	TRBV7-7	CASSLGEVKDNEQFF
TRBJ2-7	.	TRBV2	CASSKGPTLSYEQYF
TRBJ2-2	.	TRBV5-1	CASSLQGAPNTGELFF
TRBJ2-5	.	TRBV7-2	CASTRQETQYF
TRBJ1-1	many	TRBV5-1	CASSAGQNTEAFF
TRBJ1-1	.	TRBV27	CASSIWGDTEAFF
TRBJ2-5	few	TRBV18	CASSPRSQETQYF
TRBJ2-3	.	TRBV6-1	CASSEGGGITDTQYF
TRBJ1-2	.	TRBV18	CASSPRQGPLPNYGYTF
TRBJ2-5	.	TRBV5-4	CASSGTGQETQYF
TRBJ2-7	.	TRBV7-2	CASSLTRGLSEQYF
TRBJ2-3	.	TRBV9	CASGKTSGSKDTQYF
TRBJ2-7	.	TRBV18	CASSPTSGSLYEQYF